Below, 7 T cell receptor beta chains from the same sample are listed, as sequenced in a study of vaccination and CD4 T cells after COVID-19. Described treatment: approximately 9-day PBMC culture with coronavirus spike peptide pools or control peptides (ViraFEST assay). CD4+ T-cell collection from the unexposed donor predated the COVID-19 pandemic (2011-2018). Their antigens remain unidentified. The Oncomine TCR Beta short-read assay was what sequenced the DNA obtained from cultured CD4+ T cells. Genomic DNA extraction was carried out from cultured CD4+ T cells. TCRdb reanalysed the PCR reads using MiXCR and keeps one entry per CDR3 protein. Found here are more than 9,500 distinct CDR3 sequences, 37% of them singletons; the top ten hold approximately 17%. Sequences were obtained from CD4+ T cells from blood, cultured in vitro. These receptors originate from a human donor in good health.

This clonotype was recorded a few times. CDR3 sequence: CASSLALETQYF. In nucleotides, the CDR3 is TGTGCCAGCAGCTTAGCCCTCGAGACCCAGTACTTC. This chain connects TRBV7-2 to TRBJ2-5; D unclear. In germline, CDR1 is SGHTA, CDR2 FQGNSA. The CDR3 totals 12 residues. The ends were cut back, 0 bases at V and 5 bases at J, with 4 bases in the middle.

The CDR3 DNA is TGTGCCAGCTCCAATCCGGGACAGGCAAACTATGGCTACACCTTC. It yields the protein CASSNPGQANYGYTF. The rearrangement uses TRBV28 and TRBJ1-2, with 8 bases lining up with TRBD1. V was pared by 8 bases and J by 2 bases, with 10 bases of the junction left unmatched. This CDR3 has 15 amino acids. From germline, CDR1 is MDHEN and CDR2 SYDVKM.

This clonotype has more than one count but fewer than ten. CDR3 loop: CASSEMAPDQYF. As DNA, the CDR3 is TGTGCCAGCAGTGAGATGGCGCCGGATCAGTACTTC. The rearrangement joins TRBV2 to TRBJ2-4; D is undetermined. Trimming pared 3 bases from V and 12 bases from J, leaving 12 bases between. This CDR3 comprises 12 residues. Germline V gene sequence: CDR1 SNHLY, CDR2 FYNNEI.

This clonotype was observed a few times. CDR3: CSARETGEREAFF. The DNA of the CDR3 is TGCAGTGCTAGAGAGACAGGGGAACGTGAAGCTTTCTTT. This chain links TRBV20-1 with TRBJ1-1; 8 nucleotides match TRBD1. The V and J ends lost 0 bases and 7 bases, in that order; junction bases with no gene match: 4. The V gene's germline CDR1 is DFQATT and CDR2 SNEGSKA (reference sequence). The CDR3 runs 13 residues.

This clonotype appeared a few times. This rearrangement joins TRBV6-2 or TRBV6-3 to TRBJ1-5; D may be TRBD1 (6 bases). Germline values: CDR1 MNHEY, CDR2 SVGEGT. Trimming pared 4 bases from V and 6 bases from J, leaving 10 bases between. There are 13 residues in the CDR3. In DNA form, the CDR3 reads TGTGCCAGCAGTTTACAGGGCGGTCAGCCCCAGCATTTT. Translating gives CASSLQGGQPQHF.

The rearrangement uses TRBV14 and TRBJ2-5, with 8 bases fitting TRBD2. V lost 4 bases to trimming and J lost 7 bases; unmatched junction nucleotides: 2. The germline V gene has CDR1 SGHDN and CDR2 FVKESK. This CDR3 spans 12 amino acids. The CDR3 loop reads CASSRSGGTQYF. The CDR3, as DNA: TGTGCCAGCAGCCGGAGCGGGGGGACCCAGTACTTC.

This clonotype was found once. The CDR3 is CASSSRGTGKKAYEQYF. CDR3 DNA sequence: TGTGCCAGCAGTTCCCGCGGGACAGGGAAGAAGGCCTACGAGCAGTACTTC. This sequence joins TRBV6-2 or TRBV6-3 and TRBJ2-7, with TRBD1 identical over 9 bases. The ends lost 4 bases at V and 2 bases at J; junction bases unmatched: 12. Germline V gene data show CDR1 as MNHEY and CDR2 as SVGEGT. This CDR3 has 17 amino acids.